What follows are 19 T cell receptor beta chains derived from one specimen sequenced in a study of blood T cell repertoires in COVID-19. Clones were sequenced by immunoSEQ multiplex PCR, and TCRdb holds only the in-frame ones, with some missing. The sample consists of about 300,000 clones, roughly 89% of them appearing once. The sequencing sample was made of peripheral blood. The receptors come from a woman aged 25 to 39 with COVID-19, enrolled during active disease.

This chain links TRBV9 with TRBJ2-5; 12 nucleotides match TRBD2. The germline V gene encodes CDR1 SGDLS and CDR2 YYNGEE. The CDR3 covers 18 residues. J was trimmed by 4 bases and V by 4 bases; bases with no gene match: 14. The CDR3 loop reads CASSPSDLLAGGRETQYF. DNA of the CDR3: TGTGCCAGCAGCCCCTCAGATCTCCTAGCGGGGGGGAGAGAGACCCAGTACTTC.

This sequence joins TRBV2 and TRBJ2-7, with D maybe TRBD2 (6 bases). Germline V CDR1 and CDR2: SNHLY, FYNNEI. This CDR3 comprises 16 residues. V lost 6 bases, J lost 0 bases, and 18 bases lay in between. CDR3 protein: CASSANRDGGSYEQYV. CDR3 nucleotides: TGTGCCAGCAGCGCTAATAGGGACGGGGGCTCCTACGAGCAGTACGTC.

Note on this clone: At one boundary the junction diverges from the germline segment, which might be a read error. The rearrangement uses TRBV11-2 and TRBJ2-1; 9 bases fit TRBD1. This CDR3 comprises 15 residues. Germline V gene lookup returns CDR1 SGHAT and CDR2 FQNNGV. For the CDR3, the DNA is TGTGCCAGCAGCCTAGACAGGGGGGCCTACAATGAGCAGTTCTTC. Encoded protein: CASSLDRGAYNEQFF.

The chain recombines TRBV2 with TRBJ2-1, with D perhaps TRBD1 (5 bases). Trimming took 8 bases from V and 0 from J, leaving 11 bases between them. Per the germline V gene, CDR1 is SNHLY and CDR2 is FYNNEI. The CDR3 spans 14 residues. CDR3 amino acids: CASLRQPSYNEQFF. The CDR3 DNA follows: TGTGCCAGCCTCCGACAGCCCTCCTACAATGAGCAGTTCTTC.

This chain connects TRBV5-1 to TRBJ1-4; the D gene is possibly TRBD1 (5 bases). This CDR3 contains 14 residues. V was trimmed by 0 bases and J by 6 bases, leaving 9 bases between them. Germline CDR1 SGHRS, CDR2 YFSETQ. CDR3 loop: CASSLEGTYEKLFF. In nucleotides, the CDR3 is TGCGCCAGCAGCTTGGAGGGGACTTATGAAAAACTGTTTTTT. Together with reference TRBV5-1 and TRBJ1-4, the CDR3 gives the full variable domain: KAGVTQTPRYLIKTRGQQVTLSCSPISGHRSVSWYQQTPGQGLQFLFEYFSETQRNKGNFPGRFSGRQFSNSRSEMNVSTLELGDSALYLCASSLEGTYEKLFFGSGTQLSVL.

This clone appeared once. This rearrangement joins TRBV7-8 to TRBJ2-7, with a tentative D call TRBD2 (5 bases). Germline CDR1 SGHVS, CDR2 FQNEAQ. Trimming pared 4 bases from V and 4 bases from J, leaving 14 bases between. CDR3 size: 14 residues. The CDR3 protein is CASSYGSGGYEQYV. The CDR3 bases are TGTGCCAGCAGCTACGGTAGTGGAGGTTACGAGCAGTACGTC.

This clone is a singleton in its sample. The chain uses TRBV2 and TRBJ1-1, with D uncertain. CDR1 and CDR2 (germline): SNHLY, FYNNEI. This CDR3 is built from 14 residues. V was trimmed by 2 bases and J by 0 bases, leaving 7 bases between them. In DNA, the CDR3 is TGTGCCAGCAGTGAAAACAGCATGAACACTGAAGCTTTCTTT. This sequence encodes CASSENSMNTEAFF.

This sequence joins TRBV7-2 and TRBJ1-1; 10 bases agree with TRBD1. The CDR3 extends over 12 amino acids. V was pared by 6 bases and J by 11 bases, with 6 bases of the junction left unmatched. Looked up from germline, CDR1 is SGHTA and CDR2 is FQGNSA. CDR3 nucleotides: TGTGCCAGCAGGTCGACAGGGGGCTACGCTTTCTTT. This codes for CASRSTGGYAFF.

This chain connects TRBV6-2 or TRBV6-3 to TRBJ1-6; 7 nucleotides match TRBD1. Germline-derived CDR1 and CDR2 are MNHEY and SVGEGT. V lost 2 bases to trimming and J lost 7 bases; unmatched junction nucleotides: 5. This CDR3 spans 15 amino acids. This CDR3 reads CASSYGDSPNSPLHF. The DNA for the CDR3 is TGTGCCAGCAGTTACGGGGACAGCCCAAATTCACCCCTCCACTTT.

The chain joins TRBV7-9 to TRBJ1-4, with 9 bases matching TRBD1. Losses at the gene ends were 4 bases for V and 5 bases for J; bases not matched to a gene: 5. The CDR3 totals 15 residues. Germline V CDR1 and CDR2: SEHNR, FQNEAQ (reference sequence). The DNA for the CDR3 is TGTGCCAGCAGCTATGACAGGGGGGGAAATGAAAAACTGTTTTTT. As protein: CASSYDRGGNEKLFF.

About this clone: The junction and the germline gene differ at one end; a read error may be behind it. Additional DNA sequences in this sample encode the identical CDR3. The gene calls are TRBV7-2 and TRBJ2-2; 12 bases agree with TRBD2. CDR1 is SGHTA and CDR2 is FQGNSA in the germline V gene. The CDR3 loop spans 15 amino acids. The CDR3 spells CASSLAGGPAGELFF. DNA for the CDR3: TGTGCCAGCAGCCTAGCGGGGGGGCCGGCCGGGGAGCTGTTTTTT.

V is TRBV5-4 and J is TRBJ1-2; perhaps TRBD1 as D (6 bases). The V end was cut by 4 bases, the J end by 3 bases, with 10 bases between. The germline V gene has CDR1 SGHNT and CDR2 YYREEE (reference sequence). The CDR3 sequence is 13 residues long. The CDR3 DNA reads TGTGCCAGCAGCGTGAACAGGGACTATGGCTACACCTTC. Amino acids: CASSVNRDYGYTF.

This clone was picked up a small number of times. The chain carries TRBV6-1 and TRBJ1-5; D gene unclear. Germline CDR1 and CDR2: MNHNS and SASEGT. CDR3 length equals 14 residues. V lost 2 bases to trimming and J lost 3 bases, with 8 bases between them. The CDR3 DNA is TGTGCCAGCAGTGAACTCAGAAACAATCAGCCCCAGCATTTT. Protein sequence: CASSELRNNQPQHF.

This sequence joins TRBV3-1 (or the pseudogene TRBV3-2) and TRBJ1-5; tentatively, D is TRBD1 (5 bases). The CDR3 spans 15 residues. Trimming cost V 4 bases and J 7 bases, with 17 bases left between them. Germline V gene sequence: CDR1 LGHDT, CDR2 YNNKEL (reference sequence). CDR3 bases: TGTGCCAGCAGCCCACGTCGGGGGTATGGGCAGCCCCAGCATTTT. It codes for CASSPRRGYGQPQHF.

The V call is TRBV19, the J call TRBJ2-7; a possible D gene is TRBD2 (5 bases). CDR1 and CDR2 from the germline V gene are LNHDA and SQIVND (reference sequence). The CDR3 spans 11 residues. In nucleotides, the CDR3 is TGTCCGGAACCGGGAAACTACGAGCAGTACGTC. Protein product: CPEPGNYEQYV.

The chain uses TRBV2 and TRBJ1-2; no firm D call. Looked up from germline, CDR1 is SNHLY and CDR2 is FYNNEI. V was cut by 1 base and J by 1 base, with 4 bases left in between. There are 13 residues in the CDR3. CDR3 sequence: CASSEGHNYGYTF. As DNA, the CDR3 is TGTGCCAGCAGTGAAGGACATAACTATGGCTACACCTTC.

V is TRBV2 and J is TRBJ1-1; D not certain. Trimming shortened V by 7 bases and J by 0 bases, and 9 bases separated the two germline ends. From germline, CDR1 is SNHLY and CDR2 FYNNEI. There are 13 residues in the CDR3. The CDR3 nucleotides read TGTGCCAGCACTCTGTACATGAACACTGAAGCTTTCTTT. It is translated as CASTLYMNTEAFF.

In DNA, the CDR3 is TGTGCCAGCAGCCCTACGGGACAGGGGAATTCACCCCTCCACTTT. The encoded protein is CASSPTGQGNSPLHF. This chain uses TRBV9 with TRBJ1-6; TRBD1 aligns across 10 bases. The CDR3 extends over 15 amino acids. Germline-derived CDR1 and CDR2 are SGDLS and YYNGEE. With 4 bases clipped from V and 7 bases from J, the junction kept 5 bases outside the gene matches.

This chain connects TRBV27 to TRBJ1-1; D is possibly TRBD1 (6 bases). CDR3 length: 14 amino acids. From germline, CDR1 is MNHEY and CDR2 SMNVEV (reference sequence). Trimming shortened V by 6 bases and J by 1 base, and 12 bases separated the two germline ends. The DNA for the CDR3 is TGTGCCAGCAGATACCAGGGGAGGAACACTGAAGCTTTCTTT. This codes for CASRYQGRNTEAFF.